This entry lists 20 T cell receptor beta chains sequenced from one sample in a study of cytomegalovirus exposure and HLA in healthy donors. Assay used: immunoSEQ multiplex PCR; TCRdb lists only in-frame clones, some missing. The sample carries 100,000 to 150,000 clones, about 83% recorded once. Material for sequencing was PBMCs. The receptors were gathered from a woman aged 25 to 45 in good health and CMV-seronegative.

The chain recombines TRBV4-2 with TRBJ2-2, with D perhaps matching TRBD2 (6 bases). V was pared by 1 base and J by 2 bases, with 14 bases between. This CDR3 is built from 17 residues. Germline-derived CDR1 and CDR2 are LGHNA and YNFKEQ. CDR3 sequence reads: CASSQGFGGVNTGELFF. CDR3 sequence (DNA): TGTGCCAGCAGCCAAGGGTTTGGCGGGGTCAACACCGGGGAGCTGTTTTTT.

The rearrangement uses TRBV9 and TRBJ2-5, with 10 positions matching TRBD1. The CDR3 length is 16 residues. Germline loops: CDR1 SGDLS, CDR2 YYNGEE. The ends lost 2 bases at V and 3 bases at J; junction bases unmatched: 7. CDR3 region: CASSVFPGQGKETQYF. The CDR3 DNA reads TGTGCCAGCAGCGTCTTCCCGGGACAGGGGAAAGAGACCCAGTACTTC.

The gene calls are TRBV11-3 and TRBJ2-1, with 15 bases aligning to TRBD2. Trimming at V came to 0 bases and at J to 0 bases, leaving 6 bases not matched to a gene. The CDR3 runs 20 residues. Germline loops: CDR1 SGHNT, CDR2 YENEEA. CDR3 amino acids: CASSLDRWTSGGDSYNEQFF. In DNA, the CDR3 is TGTGCCAGCAGCTTAGATAGATGGACTAGCGGGGGGGACTCCTACAATGAGCAGTTCTTC.

This chain connects TRBV5-1 to TRBJ2-5, with 8 bases that match TRBD2. This CDR3 is 17 amino acids long. Trimming at V came to 2 bases and at J to 4 bases, leaving 13 bases not matched to a gene. The germline V gene encodes CDR1 SGHRS and CDR2 YFSETQ. CDR3 sequence reads: CASSFLSGSGGGETQYF. The CDR3 DNA reads as TGCGCCAGCAGCTTCCTTTCCGGATCGGGAGGGGGAGAGACCCAGTACTTC. Filled out from reference TRBV5-1 and TRBJ2-5, the complete variable domain reads KAGVTQTPRYLIKTRGQQVTLSCSPISGHRSVSWYQQTPGQGLQFLFEYFSETQRNKGNFPGRFSGRQFSNSRSEMNVSTLELGDSALYLCASSFLSGSGGGETQYFGPGTRLLVL.

This clone was observed a single time. The rearrangement uses TRBV6-1 and TRBJ2-3; weak D call: TRBD1 (6 bases). V was pared by 1 base and J by 1 base, with 15 bases between. The CDR3 has 17 amino acids. Looked up from germline, CDR1 is MNHNS and CDR2 is SASEGT. The CDR3 DNA reads TGTGCCAGCAGTGAAGGGTTGAGGGACATACGCACAGATACGCAGTATTTT. Its translation: CASSEGLRDIRTDTQYF.

This chain joins TRBV5-1 and TRBJ2-7; the D is unclear. The CDR3 sequence is 14 residues long. The germline V and J ends were trimmed by 2 bases and 0 bases, with 9 bases remaining between them. Germline V lookup: CDR1 SGHRS, CDR2 YFSETQ. CDR3 sequence reads: CASSFRSNSYEQYF. CDR3 nucleotides: TGCGCCAGCAGCTTTCGTAGCAACTCCTACGAGCAGTACTTC.

V gene TRBV7-2 combines with J gene TRBJ1-5; 8 bases are shared with TRBD1. Germline trimming cut 1 base from V and 2 bases from J; bases unmatched to any gene: 10. The length of the CDR3 is 18 residues. Looked up from germline, CDR1 is SGHTA and CDR2 is FQGNSA. The CDR3 loop reads CASSLGDRSLWGNQPQHF. CDR3 DNA: TGTGCCAGCAGCTTAGGGGACAGGTCCCTCTGGGGCAATCAGCCCCAGCATTTT.

This clone is a singleton in its sample. The V gene is TRBV30, the J gene TRBJ1-5, with D tentatively TRBD1 (6 bases). Looked up from germline, CDR1 is GTSNPN and CDR2 is SVGIG (reference sequence). V was shortened by 3 bases and J by 2 bases, with 14 bases between the two germline ends. This CDR3 is 15 amino acids long. For the CDR3, the DNA is TGTGCCTGGAGGGACAGAGTGGGCGGCAATCAGCCCCAGCATTTT. The encoded protein is CAWRDRVGGNQPQHF.

A note on this clone: Other DNA sequences within the sample encode an identical CDR3. The gene calls are TRBV19 and TRBJ1-1; perhaps TRBD1 as D (5 bases). This CDR3 spans 13 amino acids. Between the trimmed V and J ends, which lost 3 bases and 1 base, there was a span of 6 bases. Germline V gene data show CDR1 as LNHDA and CDR2 as SQIVND (reference sequence). The CDR3 is CASSIGGNTEAFF. CDR3 nucleotides: TGTGCCAGTAGTATCGGGGGGAACACTGAAGCTTTCTTT.

V gene TRBV5-1 combines with J gene TRBJ2-7; the match to TRBD2 covers 9 bases. Germline V CDR1 and CDR2: SGHRS, YFSETQ. After removal of 3 bases from V and 3 bases from J, the junction contained 13 bases not matched to a gene. This CDR3 contains 17 residues. The CDR3 coding sequence is TGCGCCAGCAGCTACGCCCGGGAGCGGGGGGATTTCTACGAGCAGTACTTC. It encodes CASSYARERGDFYEQYF.

This chain links TRBV5-1 with TRBJ2-2, with 10 bases lining up with TRBD1. This CDR3 region has 14 residues. The germline gives CDR1 SGHRS, CDR2 YFSETQ. After removal of 7 bases from V and 4 bases from J, the junction contained 4 bases not matched to a gene. The CDR3 reads CASWGTGVTGELFF. In nucleotides, the CDR3 is TGCGCCAGCTGGGGGACAGGGGTCACCGGGGAGCTGTTTTTT.

This chain uses TRBV6-6 with TRBJ1-2; weak D call: TRBD1 (5 bases). Trimming left V 0 bases short and J 4 bases short, with 9 bases between. Germline CDR1 is MNHNY and CDR2 is SVGAGI (reference sequence). This CDR3 is built from 14 residues. The CDR3 DNA follows: TGTGCCAGCAGTTACTCGTCAGGGATCTATGGCTACACCTTC. Protein product: CASSYSSGIYGYTF.

V is TRBV29-1 and J is TRBJ2-1; 7 bases agree with TRBD2. This CDR3 is built from 18 residues. The V segment lost 4 bases and the J segment 10 bases; nucleotides outside the gene matches: 25. CDR1 SQVTM and CDR2 ANQGSEA come from the germline V gene. For the CDR3, the DNA is TGCAGCGTTGGAGGAAGATATGCCTCGGGGAGGGCGTCAAGCGAGCAGTTCTTC. This encodes CSVGGRYASGRASSEQFF.

This chain connects TRBV11-2 to TRBJ2-5, with D tentatively TRBD2 (6 bases). Trimming left V 4 bases short and J 3 bases short, with 15 bases between. The germline V gene has CDR1 SGHAT and CDR2 FQNNGV. The CDR3 spans 15 residues. The CDR3 region has the DNA TGTGCCAGCAGCTCCCGGCCGGGACTTGAAGAGACCCAGTACTTC. Translation gives CASSSRPGLEETQYF.

J is TRBJ1-2 and V is TRBV30, with 9 bases identical to TRBD1. Germline V gives CDR1 GTSNPN, CDR2 SVGIG (reference sequence). V was clipped by 0 bases and J by 1 base; unmatched bases: 6. This CDR3 has 16 amino acids. CDR3 nucleotide sequence: TGTGCCTGGAGTGTAAGGACAGGGGCTAGTAACTATGGCTACACCTTC. Translating it yields CAWSVRTGASNYGYTF.

The chain has TRBV9 and TRBJ2-1; 15 bases align to TRBD2. Per the germline V gene, CDR1 is SGDLS and CDR2 is YYNGEE. V trimming: 0 bases; J trimming: 4 bases; junction bases outside the gene matches: 5. This CDR3 has 18 amino acids. This CDR3 is CASSVGGTSGGSYNEQFF. The CDR3 region has the DNA TGTGCCAGCAGCGTAGGTGGGACTAGCGGGGGGTCTTACAATGAGCAGTTCTTC. The entire variable domain, with the rest obtained from reference TRBV9 and TRBJ2-1, is as follows: DSGVTQTPKHLITATGQRVTLRCSPRSGDLSVYWYQQSLDQGLQFLIQYYNGEERAKGNILERFSAQQFPDLHSELNLSSLELGDSALYFCASSVGGTSGGSYNEQFFGPGTRLTVL.

The V and J genes are TRBV7-6 and TRBJ2-2; D is unresolved. Trimming removed 8 bases at V and 1 base at J, with 8 bases between. CDR1 and CDR2 (germline): SGHVS, FNYEAQ. The CDR3 is made up of 13 amino acids. The CDR3 region has the DNA TGTGCCAGCTCTGGCAGGAACACCGGGGAGCTGTTTTTT. It translates to CASSGRNTGELFF.

V usage is TRBV30 and J usage is TRBJ1-5, with a weak D call TRBD1 (5 bases). Germline V lookup: CDR1 GTSNPN, CDR2 SVGIG (reference sequence). The CDR3 extends over 14 amino acids. V gave up 1 base and J gave up 3 bases, with 10 bases separating them. The CDR3 reads CAWSAQASNQPQHF. In nucleotides, the CDR3 is TGTGCCTGGAGTGCACAGGCGTCCAATCAGCCCCAGCATTTT.

V and J are TRBV7-9 and TRBJ1-2, with D possibly matching TRBD1 (6 bases). CDR3 length: 13 amino acids. V gave up 5 bases and J gave up 4 bases, with 11 bases separating them. Germline V gene sequence: CDR1 SEHNR, CDR2 FQNEAQ (reference sequence). Here the CDR3 DNA reads TGTGCCAGCAGCCCAGCAGGGGCCTATGGCTACACCTTC. The encoded protein is CASSPAGAYGYTF.

The chain employs TRBV7-7 and TRBJ1-1, with D tentatively TRBD1 (5 bases). The CDR3 is made up of 13 amino acids. Germline values: CDR1 SSHAT, CDR2 FNYEAQ (reference sequence). Trimming stripped 6 bases from V and 3 bases from J, with 11 bases between. The CDR3 reads CASRARADTEAFF. CDR3 coding DNA: TGTGCCAGCAGGGCCAGGGCCGACACTGAAGCTTTCTTT.